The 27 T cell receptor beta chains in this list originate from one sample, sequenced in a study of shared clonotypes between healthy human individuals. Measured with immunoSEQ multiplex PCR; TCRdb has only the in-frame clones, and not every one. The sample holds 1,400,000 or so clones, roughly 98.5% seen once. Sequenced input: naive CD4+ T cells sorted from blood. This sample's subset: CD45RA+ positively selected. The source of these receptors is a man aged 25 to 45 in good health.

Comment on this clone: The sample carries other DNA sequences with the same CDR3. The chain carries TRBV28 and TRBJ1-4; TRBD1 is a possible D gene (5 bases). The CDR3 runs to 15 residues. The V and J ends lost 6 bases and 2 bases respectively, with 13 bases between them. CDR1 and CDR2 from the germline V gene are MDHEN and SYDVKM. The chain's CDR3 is CASSPGGATNEKLFF. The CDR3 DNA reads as TGTGCCAGCAGCCCGGGGGGTGCGACTAATGAAAAACTGTTTTTT.

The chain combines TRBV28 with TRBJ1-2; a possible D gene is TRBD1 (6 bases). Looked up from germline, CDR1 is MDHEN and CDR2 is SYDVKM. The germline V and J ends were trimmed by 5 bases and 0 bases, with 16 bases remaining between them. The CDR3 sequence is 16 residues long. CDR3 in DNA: TGTGCCAGCAGTGGAGGGGGGACGGACTCTAACTATGGCTACACCTTC. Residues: CASSGGGTDSNYGYTF.

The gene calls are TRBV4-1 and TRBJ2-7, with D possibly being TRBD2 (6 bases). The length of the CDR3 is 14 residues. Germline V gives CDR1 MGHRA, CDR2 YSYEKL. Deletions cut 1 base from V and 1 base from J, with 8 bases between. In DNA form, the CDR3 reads TGCGCCAGCAGCCAAGCGGAGGGTTCCTACGAGCAGTACTTC. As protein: CASSQAEGSYEQYF.

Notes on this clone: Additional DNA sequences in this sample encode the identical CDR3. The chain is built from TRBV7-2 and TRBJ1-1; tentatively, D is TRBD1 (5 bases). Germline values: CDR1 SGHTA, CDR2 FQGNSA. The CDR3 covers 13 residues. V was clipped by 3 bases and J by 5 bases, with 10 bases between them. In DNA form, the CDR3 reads TGTGCCAGCAGCTTCCCGGGGGGGACTGAAGCTTTCTTT. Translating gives CASSFPGGTEAFF.

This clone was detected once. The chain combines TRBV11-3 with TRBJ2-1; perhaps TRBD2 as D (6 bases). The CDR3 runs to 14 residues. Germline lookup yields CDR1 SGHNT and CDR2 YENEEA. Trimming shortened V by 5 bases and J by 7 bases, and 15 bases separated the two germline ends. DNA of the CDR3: TGTGCCAGCAGCGGGGGGAGTTTAGTAAATGAGCAGTTCTTC. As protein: CASSGGSLVNEQFF.

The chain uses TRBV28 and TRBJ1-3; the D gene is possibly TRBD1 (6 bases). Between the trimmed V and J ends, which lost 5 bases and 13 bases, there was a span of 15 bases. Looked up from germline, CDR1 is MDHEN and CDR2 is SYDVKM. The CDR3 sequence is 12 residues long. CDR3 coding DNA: TGTGCCAGCAGTCCCGGGACACTGCCGATATATTTT. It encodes CASSPGTLPIYF.

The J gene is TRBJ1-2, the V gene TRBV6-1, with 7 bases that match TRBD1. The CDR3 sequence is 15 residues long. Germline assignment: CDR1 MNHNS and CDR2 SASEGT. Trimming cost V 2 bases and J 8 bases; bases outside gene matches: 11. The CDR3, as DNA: TGTGCCAGCAGTGAAATCAACAGGGGCTCGGACGGCTACACCTTC. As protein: CASSEINRGSDGYTF.

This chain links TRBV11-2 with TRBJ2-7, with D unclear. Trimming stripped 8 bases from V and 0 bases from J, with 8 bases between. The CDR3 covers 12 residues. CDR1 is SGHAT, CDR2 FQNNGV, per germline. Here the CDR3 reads CASGVVSYEQYF. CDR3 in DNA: TGTGCCAGCGGGGTAGTCTCCTACGAGCAGTACTTC.

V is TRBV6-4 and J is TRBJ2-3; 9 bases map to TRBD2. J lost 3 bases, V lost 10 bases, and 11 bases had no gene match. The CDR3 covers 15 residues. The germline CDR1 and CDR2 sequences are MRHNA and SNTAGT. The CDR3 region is CATSHDGLATDTQYF. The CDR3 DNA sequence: TGTGCCACTTCGCATGACGGACTAGCGACAGATACGCAGTATTTT.

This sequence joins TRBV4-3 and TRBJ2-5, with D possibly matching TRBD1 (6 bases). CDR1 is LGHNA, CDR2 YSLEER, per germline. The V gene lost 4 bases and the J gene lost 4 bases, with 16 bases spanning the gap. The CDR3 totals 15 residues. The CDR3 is CASSLSPWGRETQYF. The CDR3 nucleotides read TGCGCCAGCAGCCTCTCCCCTTGGGGGCGAGAGACCCAGTACTTC.

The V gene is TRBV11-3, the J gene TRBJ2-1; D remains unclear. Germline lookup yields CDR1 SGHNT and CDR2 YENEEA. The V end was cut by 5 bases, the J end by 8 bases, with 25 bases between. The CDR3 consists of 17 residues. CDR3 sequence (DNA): TGTGCCAGCAGCCAGGAAATGGGTGGCTCGCCGTTTCATGAGCAGTTCTTC. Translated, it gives CASSQEMGGSPFHEQFF.

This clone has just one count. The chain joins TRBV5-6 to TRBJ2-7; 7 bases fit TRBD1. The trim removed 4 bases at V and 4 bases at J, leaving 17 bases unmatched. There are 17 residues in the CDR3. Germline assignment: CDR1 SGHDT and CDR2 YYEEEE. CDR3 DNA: TGTGCCAGCAGCACCCGACAGGGTTCTATTCCTTTTTACGAGCAGTACTTC. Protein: CASSTRQGSIPFYEQYF.

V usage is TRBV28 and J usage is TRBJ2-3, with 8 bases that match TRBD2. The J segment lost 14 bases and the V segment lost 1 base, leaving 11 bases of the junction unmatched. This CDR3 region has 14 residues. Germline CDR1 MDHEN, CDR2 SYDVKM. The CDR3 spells CASSLSELAGFWYF. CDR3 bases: TGTGCCAGCAGTTTATCTGAGCTAGCGGGCTTCTGGTATTTT.

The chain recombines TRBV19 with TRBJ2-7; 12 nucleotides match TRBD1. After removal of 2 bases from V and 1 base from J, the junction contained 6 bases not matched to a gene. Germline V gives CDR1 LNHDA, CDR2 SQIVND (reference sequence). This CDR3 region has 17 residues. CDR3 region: CASSIRGQGAKSYEQYF. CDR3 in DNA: TGTGCCAGTAGTATAAGGGGACAGGGGGCGAAATCCTACGAGCAGTACTTC.

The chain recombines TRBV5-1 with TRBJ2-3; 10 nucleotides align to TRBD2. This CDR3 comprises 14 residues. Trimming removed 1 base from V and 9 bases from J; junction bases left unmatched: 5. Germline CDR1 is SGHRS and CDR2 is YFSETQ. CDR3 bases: TGCGCCAGCAGCTTGATGCTAGCGGGAGAAACGCAGTATTTT. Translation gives CASSLMLAGETQYF.

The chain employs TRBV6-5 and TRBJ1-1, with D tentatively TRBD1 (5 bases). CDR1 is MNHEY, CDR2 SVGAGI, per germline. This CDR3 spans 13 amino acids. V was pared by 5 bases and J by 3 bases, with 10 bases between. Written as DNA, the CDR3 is TGTGCCAGCAGTCGGGACCGTCACACTGAAGCTTTCTTT. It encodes CASSRDRHTEAFF.

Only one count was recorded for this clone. The CDR3 coding sequence is TGCAGCGTTGTTCGAGCGGAAGAGACCCAGTACTTC. It specifies CSVVRAEETQYF. The gene calls are TRBV29-1 and TRBJ2-5; a weak D match, TRBD2 (5 bases). Germline CDR1 is SQVTM and CDR2 is ANQGSEA. The CDR3 consists of 12 residues. The V end lost 4 bases, the J end lost 3 bases, and 9 bases lay between the germline ends. The full variable domain, completed using reference TRBV29-1 and TRBJ2-5, is SAVISQKPSRDICQRGTSLTIQCQVDSQVTMMFWYRQQPGQSLTLIATANQGSEATYESGFVIDKFPISRPNLTFSTLTVSNMSPEDSSIYLCSVVRAEETQYFGPGTRLLVL.

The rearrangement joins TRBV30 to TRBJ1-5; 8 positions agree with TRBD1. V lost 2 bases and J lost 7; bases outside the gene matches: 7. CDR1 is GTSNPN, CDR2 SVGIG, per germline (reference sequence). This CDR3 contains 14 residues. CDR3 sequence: CAWSPGQGRQPQHF. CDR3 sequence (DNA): TGTGCCTGGAGTCCAGGACAGGGCCGGCAGCCCCAGCATTTT.

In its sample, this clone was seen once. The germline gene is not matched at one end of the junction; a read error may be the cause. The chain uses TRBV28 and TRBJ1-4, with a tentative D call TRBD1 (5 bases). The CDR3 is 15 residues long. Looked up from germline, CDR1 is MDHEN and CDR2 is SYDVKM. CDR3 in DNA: TGTGCCAGCAGTTTTCTCGGGACCACTAGTGAAAAACTGTTTTTT. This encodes CASSFLGTTSEKLFF.

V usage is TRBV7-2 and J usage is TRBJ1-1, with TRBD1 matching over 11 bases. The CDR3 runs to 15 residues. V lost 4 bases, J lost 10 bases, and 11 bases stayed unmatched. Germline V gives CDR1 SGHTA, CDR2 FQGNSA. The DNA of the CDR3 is TGTGCCAGCAGCTCCATTATCAGGGACAGGGGGGGAGCTTTCTTT. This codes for CASSSIIRDRGGAFF.

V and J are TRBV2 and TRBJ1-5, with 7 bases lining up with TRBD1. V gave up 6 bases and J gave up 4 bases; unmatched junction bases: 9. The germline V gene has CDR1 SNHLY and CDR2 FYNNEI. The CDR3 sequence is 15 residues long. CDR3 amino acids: CASRPGTEFNQPQHF. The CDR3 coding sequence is TGTGCCAGCAGACCCGGGACAGAGTTTAATCAGCCCCAGCATTTT.

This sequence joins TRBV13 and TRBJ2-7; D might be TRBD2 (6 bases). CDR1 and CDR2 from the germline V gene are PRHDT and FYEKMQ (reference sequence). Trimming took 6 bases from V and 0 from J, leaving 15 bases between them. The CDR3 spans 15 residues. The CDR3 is CASSRRGRDSYEQYF. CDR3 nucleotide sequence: TGTGCCAGCAGTCGGCGGGGACGGGACTCCTACGAGCAGTACTTC. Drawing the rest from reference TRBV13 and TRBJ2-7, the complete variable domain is AAGVIQSPRHLIKEKRETATLKCYPIPRHDTVYWYQQGPGQDPQFLISFYEKMQSDKGSIPDRFSAQQFSDYHSELNMSSLELGDSALYFCASSRRGRDSYEQYFGPGTRLTVT.

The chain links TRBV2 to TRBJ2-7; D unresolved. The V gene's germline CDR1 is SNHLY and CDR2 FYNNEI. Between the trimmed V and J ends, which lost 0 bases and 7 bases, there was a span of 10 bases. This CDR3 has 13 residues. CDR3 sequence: CASSEARQLEQYF. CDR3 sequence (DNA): TGTGCCAGCAGTGAAGCGAGGCAGTTGGAGCAGTACTTC.

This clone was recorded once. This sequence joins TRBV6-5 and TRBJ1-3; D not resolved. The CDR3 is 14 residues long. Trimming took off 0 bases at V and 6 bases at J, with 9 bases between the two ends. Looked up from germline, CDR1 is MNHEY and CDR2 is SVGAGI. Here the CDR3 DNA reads TGTGCCAGCAGTTACTCGATGGACGAAAACACCATATATTTT. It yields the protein CASSYSMDENTIYF.

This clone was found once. As DNA, the CDR3 is TGCGCCAGCCACTTTAGACTCCAGGGGCCCTACGAGCAGTACTTC. Encoded protein: CASHFRLQGPYEQYF. The rearrangement uses TRBV23-1 and TRBJ2-7, with D possibly matching TRBD1 (6 bases). TRBV23-1 belongs to the ORF category, with a function that is uncertain. The CDR3 contains 15 residues. The V end was cut by 8 bases, the J end by 2 bases, with 19 bases between.

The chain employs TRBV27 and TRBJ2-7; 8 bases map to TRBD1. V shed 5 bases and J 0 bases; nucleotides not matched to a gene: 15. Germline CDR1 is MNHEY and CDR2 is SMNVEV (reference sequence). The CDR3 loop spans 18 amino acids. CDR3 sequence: CASSITGAQGGYSYEQYF. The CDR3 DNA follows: TGTGCCAGCAGTATTACGGGGGCACAGGGGGGATACTCCTACGAGCAGTACTTC.

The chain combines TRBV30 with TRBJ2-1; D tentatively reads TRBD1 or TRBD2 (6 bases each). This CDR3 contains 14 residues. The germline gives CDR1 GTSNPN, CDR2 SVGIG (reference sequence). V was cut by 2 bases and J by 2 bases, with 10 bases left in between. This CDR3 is CAWSRGDTYNEQFF. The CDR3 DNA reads TGTGCCTGGAGTAGGGGGGACACCTACAATGAGCAGTTCTTC.